Following are 20 T cell receptor beta chains from one sample sequenced in a study of T-cell memory formation after mild COVID-19. One entry per CDR3 protein, called by TCRdb with MiXCR from the 5' RACE reads. The data contain roughly 48,000 distinct CDR3 sequences, 25% to 35% of them singletons. The source material was PBMCs or a T cell subset sorted from them (not recorded which). Receptor source: a man between 18 and 35 years old who had mild COVID-19 (a few samples of this study predate the infection). Cell type and time point are not known.

The chain recombines TRBV12-3 or TRBV12-4 with TRBJ2-1; TRBD2 aligns across 7 bases. With V trimmed by 8 bases and J by 8 bases, 15 bases remained unmatched. The CDR3 runs to 15 residues. The CDR3 region has the DNA TGTGCCAGCGGGCCCACGGGGGGTAGCATCTATGAGCAGTTCTTC. It codes for CASGPTGGSIYEQFF.

This clonotype was counted only a few times. V usage is TRBV13 and J usage is TRBJ2-5; 9 nucleotides line up with TRBD1. In germline, CDR1 is PRHDT, CDR2 FYEKMQ (reference sequence). The CDR3 covers 14 residues. The V gene end was trimmed by 4 bases and the J gene end by 3 bases; junction bases not matched to a gene: 3. CDR3 coding DNA: TGTGCCAGCAGCTCCCGGGACAGGGAAGAGACCCAGTACTTC. This encodes CASSSRDREETQYF.

This clonotype was seen more than once but under ten times. The chain uses TRBV9 and TRBJ2-1, with TRBD2 identical over 8 bases. Germline assignment: CDR1 SGDLS and CDR2 YYNGEE. Trimming cost V 1 base and J 5 bases; bases outside gene matches: 8. The CDR3 is made up of 16 amino acids. DNA of the CDR3: TGTGCCAGCAGCGTAAGTGGGACTAGGGTTGACAATGAGCAGTTCTTC. It yields the protein CASSVSGTRVDNEQFF.

This clonotype was seen a few times. The rearrangement uses TRBV29-1 and TRBJ1-3; 7 bases are a match to TRBD1. The CDR3 covers 14 residues. J gave up 0 bases and V 5 bases, and 4 bases lay outside the gene matches. CDR1 and CDR2 from the germline V gene are SQVTM and ANQGSEA. The CDR3 region is CSVRTGNSGNTIYF. CDR3 in DNA: TGCAGCGTTCGGACAGGAAACTCTGGAAACACCATATATTTT.

The CDR3 reads CASSRQGTQPQHF. CDR3 in DNA: TGTGCCAGTAGTAGGCAGGGGACTCAGCCCCAGCATTTT. The chain combines TRBV19 with TRBJ1-5, with D tentatively TRBD1 (6 bases). Between the trimmed V and J ends, which lost 4 bases and 6 bases, there was a span of 10 bases. Germline assignment: CDR1 LNHDA and CDR2 SQIVND (reference sequence). The CDR3 is made up of 13 amino acids.

The chain recombines TRBV30 with TRBJ2-7; the D call may be TRBD1 or TRBD2 (7 bases each). V lost 3 bases and J 4 bases, leaving 16 bases between the germline ends. Per the germline V gene, CDR1 is GTSNPN and CDR2 is SVGIG (reference sequence). This CDR3 comprises 14 residues. The CDR3 here is CAWSAIRGGYEQYF. CDR3 in DNA: TGTGCCTGGAGCGCAATCAGGGGGGGGTACGAGCAGTACTTC.

This clonotype was picked up a small number of times. J is TRBJ2-3 and V is TRBV7-9, with TRBD2 matching 11 bases. V lost 4 bases to trimming and J lost 4 bases; unmatched junction nucleotides: 4. The CDR3 is 15 residues long. The germline V gene has CDR1 SEHNR and CDR2 FQNEAQ (reference sequence). The DNA of the CDR3 is TGTGCCAGCAGCTCATCGGGACTAGCGGCAGATACGCAGTATTTT. It yields the protein CASSSSGLAADTQYF. The variable domain in full, with the rest retrieved from reference TRBV7-9 and TRBJ2-3, is DTGVSQNPRHKITKRGQNVTFRCDPISEHNRLYWYRQTLGQGPEFLTYFQNEAQLEKSRLLSDRFSAERPKGSFSTLEIQRTEQGDSAMYLCASSSSGLAADTQYFGPGTRLTVL.

This clonotype appeared a few times. The chain uses TRBV2 and TRBJ2-2; D possibly matches TRBD1 or TRBD2 (6 bases each). Germline assignment: CDR1 SNHLY and CDR2 FYNNEI. V lost 11 bases and J lost 1, with 14 bases in between. This CDR3 contains 14 residues. This chain's CDR3 is CAGNGGGNTGELFF. The CDR3 coding sequence is TGTGCCGGGAATGGAGGGGGGAACACCGGGGAGCTGTTTTTT.

This clonotype was found a few times. The chain combines TRBV7-6 with TRBJ2-6; D gene unclear. Germline V gene data show CDR1 as SGHVS and CDR2 as FNYEAQ. V lost 0 bases and J 0 bases, leaving 3 bases between the germline ends. The CDR3 loop spans 15 amino acids. CDR3 loop: CASSLAGSGANVLTF. Here the CDR3 DNA reads TGTGCCAGCAGCTTAGCAGGCTCTGGGGCCAACGTCCTGACTTTC.

This clonotype was seen ten or more times. The CDR3 DNA sequence: TGTGCCAGCAGCTTAGATGTCGGCAGGGCTCGAGCAGATACGCAGTATTTT. Its translation: CASSLDVGRARADTQYF. The gene calls are TRBV11-2 and TRBJ2-3; weak D call: TRBD1 (5 bases). Trimming cost V 0 bases and J 4 bases, with 17 bases left between them. CDR1 SGHAT and CDR2 FQNNGV come from the germline V gene. The CDR3 is 17 amino acids. Looking up the rest from reference TRBV11-2 and TRBJ2-3 gives the full variable domain: EAGVAQSPRYKIIEKRQSVAFWCNPISGHATLYWYQQILGQGPKLLIQFQNNGVVDDSQLPKDRFSAERLKGVDSTLKIQPAKLEDSAVYLCASSLDVGRARADTQYFGPGTRLTVL.

The chain has TRBV4-2 and TRBJ1-1; no firm D call. The CDR3 loop spans 15 amino acids. V was clipped by 0 bases and J by 2 bases, with 10 bases between them. Germline loops: CDR1 LGHNA, CDR2 YNFKEQ. The CDR3 is CASSQDPGSNTEAFF. CDR3 sequence (DNA): TGTGCCAGCAGCCAAGATCCAGGATCCAACACTGAAGCTTTCTTT.

This clonotype occurred a few times. This chain uses TRBV12-3 or TRBV12-4 with TRBJ2-2, with D tentatively TRBD2 (6 bases). The V gene lost 1 base and the J gene lost 6 bases, with 6 bases spanning the gap. The CDR3 extends over 13 amino acids. CDR3 residues: CASSLGGAGELFF. The CDR3, as DNA: TGTGCCAGCAGTTTAGGGGGGGCCGGGGAGCTGTTTTTT.

CDR3 in DNA: TGCGCCAGCAGCCCCTCGGTTCGGGCGAATGAGCAGTTCTTC. Amino acids: CASSPSVRANEQFF. V is TRBV4-1 and J is TRBJ2-1; D remains ambiguous. CDR1 MGHRA and CDR2 YSYEKL come from the germline V gene. This CDR3 is 14 amino acids long. Trimming stripped 4 bases from V and 7 bases from J, with 14 bases between.

The V and J genes are TRBV5-6 and TRBJ1-1, with unresolved D. Germline V CDR1 and CDR2: SGHDT, YYEEEE. Trimming left V 0 bases short and J 11 bases short, with 11 bases between. The CDR3 extends over 12 amino acids. The CDR3 is CASSLAVGRAFF. For the CDR3, the DNA is TGTGCCAGCAGCTTGGCCGTGGGTCGGGCTTTCTTT.

This clonotype was seen a few times. The V gene is TRBV5-5, the J gene TRBJ2-6; no reliable D call. Germline V gives CDR1 SGHKS, CDR2 YYEKEE (reference sequence). V lost 0 bases, J lost 0 bases, and 4 bases lay in between. This CDR3 has 15 residues. CDR3 DNA: TGTGCCAGCAGCTTGGTCAGCTCTGGGGCCAACGTCCTGACTTTC. Translation gives CASSLVSSGANVLTF.

This clonotype was seen a handful of times. The J gene is TRBJ1-2, the V gene TRBV4-1; D not certain. This CDR3 contains 16 residues. CDR1 MGHRA and CDR2 YSYEKL come from the germline V gene. The V and J ends lost 0 bases and 2 bases respectively, with 13 bases between them. In DNA form, the CDR3 reads TGCGCCAGCAGCCAAGAGGGGTTTAGGAGCAACTATGGCTACACCTTC. It translates to CASSQEGFRSNYGYTF.

In this sample, this clonotype turned up a few times. V gene TRBV12-3 or TRBV12-4 combines with J gene TRBJ2-7, with 8 nucleotides matching TRBD2. The trim removed 6 bases at V and 4 bases at J, leaving 5 bases unmatched. The length of the CDR3 is 13 residues. In DNA form, the CDR3 reads TGTGCCAGCAGACGCGGGGGGTGGTACGAGCAGTACTTC. Protein: CASRRGGWYEQYF.

This clonotype turned up a few times. This chain connects TRBV6-1 to TRBJ2-4, with D tentatively TRBD2 (5 bases). Between the trimmed V and J ends, which lost 0 bases and 2 bases, there was a span of 8 bases. This CDR3 is 15 amino acids long. Germline V gives CDR1 MNHNS, CDR2 SASEGT. The CDR3 sequence is CASSEARVTKNIQYF. The CDR3 bases are TGTGCCAGCAGTGAAGCGCGGGTGACCAAAAACATTCAGTACTTC.

This clonotype has just a few counts. The chain carries TRBV23-1 and TRBJ2-1; no definite D call. TRBV23-1 is noted as an ORF with a role that remains uncertain. The CDR3 spans 13 residues. V lost 0 bases, J lost 2 bases, and 2 bases lay in between. The CDR3 DNA sequence: TGCGCCAGCAGTCAATCCCCCTACAATGAGCAGTTCTTC. Amino acid sequence: CASSQSPYNEQFF.

This clonotype came up a few times. V gene TRBV4-3 combines with J gene TRBJ2-5, with TRBD2 matching 10 bases. V was clipped by 4 bases and J by 3 bases; unmatched bases: 2. Germline CDR1 is LGHNA and CDR2 is YSLEER. The CDR3 has 14 amino acids. The CDR3 here is CASSPLAGEETQYF. The CDR3 DNA reads TGCGCCAGCAGCCCGCTAGCGGGGGAAGAGACCCAGTACTTC.